This T cell receptor (beta chain) was captured in a study of cytotoxic CD8 clonotypes in ibrutinib-treated CLL. Looking at the study overall: Some 25 partial and 2 complete responses; at median 68 months, around 15 remitted, about twelve progressed. Investigators collected response samples after a median 12 months of treatment, range 6 to 36.

The CDR3 loop spans 16 amino acids. Germline lookup yields CDR1 SGDLS and CDR2 YYNGEE. Trimming cost V 3 bases and J 1 base, with 16 bases left between them. On this clone itself: Its antigen is still unknown.

Study-wide results and caveats: Contraction or stability on treatment characterized the public clonotypes, which were uncommon. Against age-matched healthy donors, baseline clonality ran higher and tracked circulating CD8+ T-cell counts.

Produced via immunoSEQ multiplex PCR; TCRdb's table is partial and in-frame only. The sample consists of about 120,000 clones, roughly 88% of them appearing once. J is TRBJ1-1 and V is TRBV9, with no clear D. The sequence came from a human donor with chronic lymphocytic leukemia. Sequencing used PBMCs, obtained after 24 months of ibrutinib treatment. DNA of the CDR3: TGTGCCAGCAGCGGAGGGTCGGGCAGAAGGAACACTGAAGCTTTCTTT. It encodes CASSGGSGRRNTEAFF.